This record looks at one T cell receptor beta chain sequence and its context. The antigen remains undetermined. The data were obtained in a study of somatic mutations in cytotoxic T cells in rheumatoid arthritis. Sequencing was performed with immunoSEQ multiplex PCR; in TCRdb, only in-frame clones are kept and a portion is missing. The data hold 10,000 or so clones, with approximately 90% observed a single time. Isolation of the CD4+ and CD8+ populations was accomplished via positive magnetic bead selection, with purity assessed by flow cytometry. General study findings and limits: With 60 or so patients examined, several had a largest CD8+ clone exceeding 20% of CD8+ cells.

This TCR came from a woman under 30 with rheumatoid arthritis. What was sequenced was CD4+ T cells sorted from blood.

The CDR3 DNA reads TGTGCCAGTAGTATACCCCGACAGGGGAGGACCCTTCATGGCTACACCTTC. The encoded protein is CASSIPRQGRTLHGYTF. J is TRBJ1-2 and V is TRBV19; TRBD1 matches 8 bases. The CDR3 extends over 17 amino acids. CDR1 and CDR2 from the germline V gene are LNHDA and SQIVND (reference sequence). Trimming removed 2 bases from V and 6 bases from J; junction bases left unmatched: 14.